This T cell receptor beta chain was retrieved from a study of blood T cell repertoires in COVID-19. About the study: Samples came from the United States, Italy and Spain, spanning acute and convalescent COVID-19.

Germline values: CDR1 MGHRA, CDR2 YSYEKL. The V gene lost 3 bases and the J gene lost 4 bases, with 15 bases spanning the gap. This CDR3 is built from 15 residues. Adults between about 18 and 95 years of age took part from approximately 24 US areas. Symptom resolution, clearance, or two negative PCRs marked donors in Cohort 3 as recovered. In the authors' methods: How many nucleated cells were present was estimated from reference gene primer amplification. The method was immunoSEQ multiplex PCR; TCRdb's version includes in-frame clones alone and lacks a portion of them. The DNA was the basis for D and trimming; V, J and clone size are from that table. Among around 160,000 clones listed, approximately 80% were seen once.

The chain links TRBV4-1 to TRBJ1-2; D may be TRBD1 (5 bases). The source is a woman aged 55-75 years who had recovered from COVID-19. Sequencing was carried out using PBMCs or T cells enriched from blood (not recorded which). This CDR3 reads CASSQMRGFAYGYTF. The CDR3 nucleotides are TGCGCCAGCAGCCAGATGCGGGGCTTCGCCTATGGCTACACCTTC.